These T cell receptor beta chains were read from a single sample in a study of blood T cell repertoires in COVID-19. The protocol was immunoSEQ multiplex PCR, while the TCRdb copy is restricted to in-frame clones and leaves out a portion. There are tens of thousands of clones in the sample; nearly 90% occur only once, and 3.5% to 4% lies in the top ten. The sequenced sample consisted of peripheral blood. The origin of the receptors is a man in his 70s with acute or convalescent COVID-19. Each CDR3 is given with its conserved first and last residue. Fields, in order: clone size, V gene, D gene, J gene, CDR3 protein, CDR3 DNA. The D gene is left open where the match is weak. Not all rows give a size; the values are once, few, many and, for expanded clones, a class.

clone_size: .; v_call: TRBV27; d_call: TRBD2; j_call: TRBJ2-3; cdr3_aa: CASAPSGGQTHTQYF; cdr3_nt: TGTGCCAGCGCACCTAGCGGGGGGCAGACACATACGCAGTATTTT
clone_size: .; v_call: TRBV7-3; d_call: TRBD2; j_call: TRBJ2-1; cdr3_aa: CASSPRLAGTYNEQFF; cdr3_nt: TGTGCCAGCAGCCCCAGACTAGCGGGGACGTACAATGAGCAGTTCTTC
clone_size: .; v_call: TRBV28; d_call: TRBD1; j_call: TRBJ1-2; cdr3_aa: CASSFSTRGPLWYGYTF; cdr3_nt: TGTGCCAGCAGTTTCTCGACCAGGGGGCCCCTTTGGTATGGCTACACCTTC
clone_size: .; v_call: TRBV30; d_call: .; j_call: TRBJ1-6; cdr3_aa: CAWSGQGNSPLHF; cdr3_nt: TGTGCCTGGAGTGGGCAGGGGAATTCACCCCTCCACTTT
clone_size: .; v_call: TRBV28; d_call: .; j_call: TRBJ1-1; cdr3_aa: CASSFRGMGTEAFF; cdr3_nt: TGTGCCAGCAGTTTTCGGGGGATGGGGACTGAAGCTTTCTTT
clone_size: .; v_call: TRBV7-2; d_call: TRBD1; j_call: TRBJ1-1; cdr3_aa: CASSEGAGFNTEAFF; cdr3_nt: TGTGCCAGCAGCGAGGGGGCTGGGTTTAACACTGAAGCTTTCTTT
clone_size: .; v_call: TRBV5-1; d_call: TRBD1; j_call: TRBJ2-3; cdr3_aa: CASSPTQGVRTDTQYF; cdr3_nt: TGCGCCAGCAGCCCCACCCAGGGGGTCCGCACAGATACGCAGTATTTT
clone_size: .; v_call: TRBV6-4; d_call: .; j_call: TRBJ2-2; cdr3_aa: CASSEVQTTGELFF; cdr3_nt: TGTGCCAGCAGTGAGGTACAGACCACCGGGGAGCTGTTTTTT
clone_size: .; v_call: TRBV4-1; d_call: .; j_call: TRBJ1-5; cdr3_aa: CASSQGLGGNQPQHF; cdr3_nt: TGCGCCAGCAGCCAGGGGCTTGGGGGCAATCAGCCCCAGCATTTT
clone_size: .; v_call: TRBV6-5; d_call: .; j_call: TRBJ1-5; cdr3_aa: CASSPDRSFHQPQHF; cdr3_nt: TGTGCCAGCAGTCCGGACAGATCCTTCCATCAGCCCCAGCATTTT
clone_size: .; v_call: TRBV7-6; d_call: TRBD2; j_call: TRBJ2-1; cdr3_aa: CASSRAGDSYNEQFF; cdr3_nt: TGTGCCAGCAGCAGAGCGGGGGACTCCTACAATGAGCAGTTCTTC
clone_size: .; v_call: TRBV27; d_call: .; j_call: TRBJ2-5; cdr3_aa: CASSRGVQGTETQYF; cdr3_nt: TGTGCCAGCAGCCGAGGGGTTCAGGGGACAGAGACCCAGTACTTC
clone_size: .; v_call: TRBV19; d_call: .; j_call: TRBJ1-3; cdr3_aa: CASSRATAPGNTIYF; cdr3_nt: TGTGCCAGTAGCCGAGCGACGGCTCCTGGGAACACCATATATTTT
clone_size: .; v_call: TRBV19; d_call: .; j_call: TRBJ1-5; cdr3_aa: CASSLRPGNQPQHF; cdr3_nt: TGTGCCAGTAGTTTACGCCCGGGCAATCAGCCCCAGCATTTT
clone_size: .; v_call: TRBV7-2; d_call: TRBD1; j_call: TRBJ1-1; cdr3_aa: CASSPLTGGNTEAFF; cdr3_nt: TGTGCCAGCAGCCCCTTGACAGGGGGGAACACTGAAGCTTTCTTT
clone_size: once; v_call: TRBV6-2/TRBV6-3; d_call: .; j_call: TRBJ1-5; cdr3_aa: CASSYLSRGNQPQHF; cdr3_nt: TGTGCCAGCAGTTATTTGTCCAGGGGAAATCAGCCCCAGCATTTT
clone_size: .; v_call: TRBV3-1/TRBV3-2; d_call: .; j_call: TRBJ2-4; cdr3_aa: CASSSYGQRKNIQYF; cdr3_nt: TGTGCCAGCAGCAGCTATGGGCAAAGAAAAAACATTCAGTACTTC
clone_size: .; v_call: TRBV19; d_call: TRBD2; j_call: TRBJ2-7; cdr3_aa: CASSMGLSPYEQYF; cdr3_nt: TGTGCCAGTAGTATGGGACTATCGCCCTACGAGCAGTACTTC
clone_size: .; v_call: TRBV30; d_call: TRBD1; j_call: TRBJ1-5; cdr3_aa: CAWAGQGRVQPQHF; cdr3_nt: TGTGCCTGGGCCGGACAGGGGAGGGTCCAGCCCCAGCATTTT
clone_size: .; v_call: TRBV5-1; d_call: TRBD1; j_call: TRBJ1-4; cdr3_aa: CASSSGQGTNEKLFF; cdr3_nt: TGCGCCAGCAGCTCGGGACAGGGGACGAATGAAAAACTGTTTTTT
clone_size: .; v_call: TRBV30; d_call: TRBD1; j_call: TRBJ2-7; cdr3_aa: CAWSATGISYEQYF; cdr3_nt: TGTGCCTGGAGTGCGACAGGGATCTCCTACGAGCAGTACTTC
clone_size: .; v_call: TRBV9; d_call: .; j_call: TRBJ1-5; cdr3_aa: CASSAQGDNQPQHF; cdr3_nt: TGTGCCAGCAGCGCACAAGGGGATAATCAGCCCCAGCATTTT
clone_size: .; v_call: TRBV2; d_call: .; j_call: TRBJ1-6; cdr3_aa: CASKVVTEYNSPLHF; cdr3_nt: TGTGCCAGCAAAGTGGTGACAGAGTATAATTCACCCCTCCACTTT
clone_size: .; v_call: TRBV5-4; d_call: .; j_call: TRBJ1-1; cdr3_aa: CATTSGTGRREAFF; cdr3_nt: TGTGCCACCACATCCGGGACGGGGAGGAGAGAAGCTTTCTTT
clone_size: once; v_call: TRBV3-1/TRBV3-2; d_call: TRBD2; j_call: TRBJ2-1; cdr3_aa: CASSQTQRGVNNEQFF; cdr3_nt: TGTGCCAGCAGCCAAACGCAGCGGGGGGTCAACAATGAGCAGTTCTTC
clone_size: .; v_call: TRBV23-1; d_call: .; j_call: TRBJ1-1; cdr3_aa: CASIPQLVQGASNTEAFF; cdr3_nt: TGCGCCAGCATCCCCCAGCTGGTTCAAGGGGCCTCGAACACTGAAGCTTTCTTT
clone_size: .; v_call: TRBV4-1; d_call: .; j_call: TRBJ1-1; cdr3_aa: CASSQGPRGQMNTEAFF; cdr3_nt: TGCGCCAGCAGCCAAGGGCCGCGGGGCCAGATGAACACTGAAGCTTTCTTT
clone_size: .; v_call: TRBV5-5; d_call: TRBD1; j_call: TRBJ2-2; cdr3_aa: CASTGDRGLSYFSGELFF; cdr3_nt: TGTGCCAGCACCGGGGACAGGGGGCTCTCCTATTTTTCCGGGGAGCTGTTTTTT
clone_size: .; v_call: TRBV5-4; d_call: TRBD1; j_call: TRBJ2-7; cdr3_aa: CASSPKDRGAAEQYF; cdr3_nt: TGTGCCAGCAGCCCTAAAGACAGGGGGGCGGCCGAGCAGTACTTC
clone_size: .; v_call: TRBV2; d_call: .; j_call: TRBJ1-2; cdr3_aa: CASREGPGYGYTF; cdr3_nt: TGTGCCAGCAGGGAAGGGCCTGGCTATGGCTACACCTTC